This is a list of T cell receptor beta chains from one sample in a study of OX40 agonist ivuxolimab in advanced cancers. Sequencing was performed with immunoSEQ multiplex PCR; in TCRdb, only in-frame clones are kept and a portion is missing. The sample carries 90,000 to 100,000 clones, around 85% recorded once. The source was CD4+ or CD8+ T cells sorted from blood, collected in a trial of the OX40 agonist ivuxolimab. These receptors were obtained from an adult with an advanced solid tumor such as melanoma, head and neck, liver or kidney cancer. Each CDR3 is given with its conserved first and last residue. The D gene is left open where the match is weak. Clone size is stated in some rows and not others, as once, few, many or a class when expanded.

TRBJ1-1	.	few	TRBV2	TGTGCCAGCAGTGTTTTGACCGGAGAGGGCACTGAAGCTTTCTTT	CASSVLTGEGTEAFF
TRBJ1-5	TRBD1	.	TRBV7-8	TGTGCCAGCAGCTTAGAGACAGGGTTGGGCAATCAGCCCCAGCATTTT	CASSLETGLGNQPQHF
TRBJ2-7	.	.	TRBV7-9	TGTGCCAGCAGCCAAGATCACGGCTACGAGCAGTACTTC	CASSQDHGYEQYF
TRBJ2-7	TRBD2	few	TRBV6-1	TGTGCCAGCAGTGAGGGACTATCAAAGGGGTACGAGCAGTACTTC	CASSEGLSKGYEQYF
TRBJ2-2	.	once	TRBV27	TGTGCCAGCAGCTTGGGTGGACCCGGGGAGCTGTTTTTT	CASSLGGPGELFF
TRBJ2-7	.	.	TRBV28	TGTGCCAGCAGTTCCCCGGACGAGCAGTACTTC	CASSSPDEQYF
TRBJ2-7	.	.	TRBV19	TGTGCCAGTAGTATAGATCATGGGGGTGTCACCTACGAGCAGTACTTC	CASSIDHGGVTYEQYF
TRBJ2-3	.	few	TRBV5-1	TGCGCCAGCAGCTCCCCGGGTAGCGGCACAGATACGCAGTATTTT	CASSSPGSGTDTQYF
TRBJ2-3	.	.	TRBV27	TGTGCCAGCAGCCTGAACTCATCCCCAGATACGCAGTATTTT	CASSLNSSPDTQYF
TRBJ2-2	TRBD1	once	TRBV27	TGTGCCAGCACTGGGGGACAGGCCTATCCCGGGGAGCTGTTTTTT	CASTGGQAYPGELFF
TRBJ2-7	.	.	TRBV19	TGTGCCAGTAGATCCCAAGGCGGGCCCATCTACGAGCAGTACTTC	CASRSQGGPIYEQYF
TRBJ2-2	TRBD2	.	TRBV30	TGTGCCTGGGAGGGAGGGCCAGGGACCGGGGAGCTGTTTTTT	CAWEGGPGTGELFF
TRBJ2-3	TRBD2	.	TRBV18	TGTGCCAGCTCACCTATGGCGGGAGGGGACACAGATACGCAGTATTTT	CASSPMAGGDTDTQYF
TRBJ2-7	TRBD2	few	TRBV6-5	TGTGCCAGCAGCATTACTAGCGGGACACCCTACGAGCAGTACTTC	CASSITSGTPYEQYF
TRBJ2-3	.	.	TRBV5-1	TGCGCCAGCAGCTTGCTAGCAAGGGAAGATACGCAGTATTTT	CASSLLAREDTQYF
TRBJ2-7	.	.	TRBV9	TGTGCCAGCAGCCCCATCGACAGAGGCGAGCAGTACTTC	CASSPIDRGEQYF
TRBJ1-2	.	.	TRBV9	TGTGCCAGCGGGGAGGGGGACGGCTACACCTTC	CASGEGDGYTF
TRBJ2-5	TRBD2	.	TRBV5-4	TGTGCCAGCAGCTTGGGCGTGGGACTAGCGGTACACCAAGAGACCCAGTACTTC	CASSLGVGLAVHQETQYF
TRBJ2-2	TRBD2	.	TRBV27	TGTGCCAGCAATCCCTGGCGGGGGGGCGGGACCGGGGAGCTGTTTTTT	CASNPWRGGGTGELFF
TRBJ2-2	TRBD2	.	TRBV7-2	TGTGCCAGCAGCTCCGGACTAGTAAGGGCCGGGGAGCTGTTTTTT	CASSSGLVRAGELFF
TRBJ2-7	TRBD2	.	TRBV4-1	TGCGCCAGCAGCCATAGACCCACGGGGTTGGCGGGAGCCGACGAGCAGTACTTC	CASSHRPTGLAGADEQYF
TRBJ2-1	.	few	TRBV28	TGTGCCAGCAGTTTAGGGGCTCAGCCCTATCCGGATGAGCAGTTCTTC	CASSLGAQPYPDEQFF
TRBJ1-1	.	.	TRBV4-3	TGCGCCAGCAGCCACGGTGGACTTGAAGCTTTCTTT	CASSHGGLEAFF
TRBJ2-1	.	.	TRBV27	TGTGCCAGCAGTGGCTCATATAGTGAGCAGTTCTTC	CASSGSYSEQFF
TRBJ2-7	.	.	TRBV30	TGTGCCTGGAGTGTAACTACGGGGTTCCACGAGCAGTACTTC	CAWSVTTGFHEQYF
TRBJ2-3	.	.	TRBV6-6	TGTGCCAGCAGTTACGTGGGGACGCAGTATTTT	CASSYVGTQYF
TRBJ2-1	TRBD2	.	TRBV13	TGTGCCAGCAGCTTAAAACCTAGCGGGAACAATGAGCAGTTCTTC	CASSLKPSGNNEQFF
TRBJ2-3	.	.	TRBV19	TGTGCCAGTAGTCGACTAGGTGATACAGATACGCAGTATTTT	CASSRLGDTDTQYF
TRBJ2-3	.	few	TRBV6-5	TGTGCCAGCAGTTACTCGACCGACACAGATACGCAGTATTTT	CASSYSTDTDTQYF
TRBJ1-2	.	.	TRBV7-9	TGTGCCAGCAGCTCTGGGACCGTACTACAAGGGGGCTACACCTTC	CASSSGTVLQGGYTF